What follows is one T cell receptor beta chain and its context. No antigen is known for it. V was pared by 4 bases and J by 10 bases, with 1 base of the junction left unmatched. Germline V gene sequence: CDR1 MDHEN, CDR2 SYDVKM. CDR3 size: 11 residues. The data are from a study of cytomegalovirus exposure and HLA in healthy donors. A multiplex PCR was run with 60 Vbeta primers and 13 Jbeta primers. The repertoire was sequenced with immunoSEQ multiplex PCR; TCRdb's copy has only in-frame clones and lacks some. The sample has more than 85,000 clones, almost 70% seen once. Study-level results: Roughly uniform sequencing depth across donors was assumed, possibly incorrectly.

This TCR was sampled from a man younger than 45 in good health and CMV-seronegative. Sequenced material: PBMCs. The V and J genes are TRBV28 and TRBJ1-3, with 7 bases that match TRBD1. The DNA of the CDR3 is TGTGCCAGCAGTTCGACAGGGACCATATATTTT. Translation gives CASSSTGTIYF. The full variable domain, its missing parts supplied by reference TRBV28 and TRBJ1-3, is DVKVTQSSRYLVKRTGEKVFLECVQDMDHENMFWYRQDPGLGLRLIYFSYDVKMKEKGDIPEGYSVSREKKERFSLILESASTNQTSMYLCASSSTGTIYFGEGSWLTVV.